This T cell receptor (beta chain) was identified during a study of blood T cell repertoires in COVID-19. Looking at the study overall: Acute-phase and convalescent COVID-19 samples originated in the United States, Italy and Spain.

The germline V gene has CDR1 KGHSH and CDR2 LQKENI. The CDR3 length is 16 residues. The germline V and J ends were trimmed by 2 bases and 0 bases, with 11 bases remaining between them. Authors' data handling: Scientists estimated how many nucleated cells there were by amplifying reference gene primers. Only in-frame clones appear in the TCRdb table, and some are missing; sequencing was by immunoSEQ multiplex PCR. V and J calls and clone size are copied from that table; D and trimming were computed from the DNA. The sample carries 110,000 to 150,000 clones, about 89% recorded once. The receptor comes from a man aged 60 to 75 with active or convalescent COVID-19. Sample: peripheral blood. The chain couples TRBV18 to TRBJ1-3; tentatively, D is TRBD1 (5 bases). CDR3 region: CASSPSSGYSGNTIYF. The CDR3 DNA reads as TGTGCCAGCTCACCAAGTTCAGGGTACTCTGGAAACACCATATATTTT.